The 18 T cell receptor beta chains in this list originate from one sample, sequenced in a study of Ad26.COV2.S vaccination and SARS-CoV-2 variants. Sequencing was performed with immunoSEQ multiplex PCR; in TCRdb, only in-frame clones are kept and a portion is missing. Here the sample spans about 440,000 clones, roughly 88% being singletons. Documented treatment: around 19 received Ad26.COV2.S at low or high dose, single or two shots; several received placebo; per-sample allocation not given. Collection of the samples took place on day 63 after the first injection of vaccine or placebo. The sequenced sample was peripheral blood, obtained in a trial of Ad26.COV2.S vaccine versus placebo. The origin of the receptors is a person aged 18-60 years who received the Ad26.COV2.S COVID-19 vaccine or a placebo.

The CDR3 reads CASSQDGPGANYGYTF. CDR3 in DNA: TGCGCCAGCAGCCAAGATGGGCCAGGAGCCAACTATGGCTACACCTTC. J is TRBJ1-2 and V is TRBV4-1; D not certain. This CDR3 is built from 16 residues. The V gene lost 0 bases and the J gene lost 2 bases, with 13 bases spanning the gap. Germline V lookup: CDR1 MGHRA, CDR2 YSYEKL.

The rearrangement links TRBV27 to TRBJ2-2; D is unclear. The CDR3 is 14 amino acids. Germline CDR1 is MNHEY and CDR2 is SMNVEV (reference sequence). V lost 4 bases, J lost 4 bases, and 10 bases lay in between. CDR3 nucleotide sequence: TGTGCCAGCAGTTCCCTCCATCGCACCGGGGAGCTGTTTTTT. It is translated as CASSSLHRTGELFF.

The chain links TRBV7-9 to TRBJ2-3, with 9 nucleotides matching TRBD2. The length of the CDR3 is 16 residues. Germline CDR1 is SEHNR and CDR2 is FQNEAQ (reference sequence). J lost 0 bases, V lost 5 bases, and 6 bases had no gene match. The CDR3 here is CASSPWTSDSTDTQYF. The CDR3 coding sequence is TGTGCCAGCAGCCCCTGGACTAGCGATAGCACAGATACGCAGTATTTT.

CDR3 region: CASTSPGTYHEQFF. In nucleotides, the CDR3 is TGTGCCAGCACCTCCCCCGGGACTTACCATGAGCAGTTCTTC. This chain joins TRBV28 and TRBJ2-1, with D possibly being TRBD2 (6 bases). Looked up from germline, CDR1 is MDHEN and CDR2 is SYDVKM. The CDR3 covers 14 residues. V was clipped by 7 bases and J by 8 bases, with 18 bases between them.

V usage is TRBV19 and J usage is TRBJ1-3, with D perhaps matching TRBD1 (6 bases). The CDR3 extends over 15 amino acids. Germline values: CDR1 LNHDA, CDR2 SQIVND (reference sequence). The V end was cut by 5 bases, the J end by 4 bases, with 15 bases between. The CDR3 spells CASSPQGSVGNTIYF. For the CDR3, the DNA is TGTGCCAGTAGTCCACAGGGATCGGTGGGAAACACCATATATTTT.

The V call is TRBV30, the J call TRBJ1-6, with TRBD1 matching 9 bases. This CDR3 has 15 amino acids. The germline V gene has CDR1 GTSNPN and CDR2 SVGIG (reference sequence). Trimming removed 5 bases from V and 9 bases from J; junction bases left unmatched: 11. For the CDR3, the DNA is TGTGCCTGGGATACACTGGGACAGGGAAGTTCACCCCTCCACTTT. Amino acid sequence: CAWDTLGQGSSPLHF.

V gene TRBV11-2 combines with J gene TRBJ2-1; 7 nucleotides agree with TRBD2. The CDR3 is 15 residues long. The germline CDR1 and CDR2 sequences are SGHAT and FQNNGV. Trimming removed 3 bases from V and 4 bases from J; junction bases left unmatched: 6. The CDR3 DNA reads TGTGCCAGCAGCTTCGCTAGCGGTGGGTACAATGAGCAGTTCTTC. This gives the protein CASSFASGGYNEQFF.

The chain couples TRBV19 to TRBJ1-1; possible D gene TRBD1, 5 bases. CDR1 is LNHDA, CDR2 SQIVND, per germline (reference sequence). V was clipped by 7 bases and J by 7 bases, with 16 bases between them. This CDR3 has 13 residues. Here the CDR3 reads CASTLPGGGEAFF. For the CDR3, the DNA is TGTGCCAGTACCCTACCGGGGGGAGGTGAAGCTTTCTTT.

V usage is TRBV28 and J usage is TRBJ2-1; D call uncertain. CDR1 MDHEN and CDR2 SYDVKM come from the germline V gene. Trimming pared 2 bases from V and 2 bases from J, leaving 7 bases between. The CDR3 covers 14 residues. The CDR3 nucleotides read TGTGCCAGCAGTTTAGGAGCGCCCTACAATGAGCAGTTCTTC. Translated: CASSLGAPYNEQFF.

The chain carries TRBV5-4 and TRBJ2-7, with 12 bases aligning to TRBD2. CDR1 is SGHNT and CDR2 is YYREEE in the germline V gene (reference sequence). V shed 5 bases and J 3 bases; nucleotides not matched to a gene: 9. The length of the CDR3 is 16 residues. The CDR3 DNA is TGTGCCAGCAGTTCTCCGACTAGCGGGAGAAACTACGAGCAGTACTTC. Translating gives CASSSPTSGRNYEQYF.

This chain connects TRBV11-3 to TRBJ2-2, with TRBD1 matching over 10 bases. The CDR3 has 16 amino acids. V trimming: 3 bases; J trimming: 5 bases; junction bases outside the gene matches: 6. From germline, CDR1 is SGHNT and CDR2 YENEEA. The CDR3 DNA is TGTGCCAGCAGCTTGGGGGCGGGACAGGGGACCGGGGAGCTGTTTTTT. Translated: CASSLGAGQGTGELFF.

This clone occurred a few times. The rearrangement joins TRBV29-1 to TRBJ1-3; D unclear. Trimming stripped 7 bases from V and 4 bases from J, with 11 bases between. The CDR3 loop spans 12 amino acids. The V gene's germline CDR1 is SQVTM and CDR2 ANQGSEA. CDR3 DNA sequence: TGCAGCGGAATCTTCGGCGGAAACACCATATATTTT. Its protein product is CSGIFGGNTIYF.

V gene TRBV19 combines with J gene TRBJ2-1; 7 bases are shared with TRBD2. Germline-derived CDR1 and CDR2 are LNHDA and SQIVND (reference sequence). The ends lost 5 bases at V and 0 bases at J; junction bases unmatched: 4. The CDR3 has 15 residues. CDR3 nucleotides: TGTGCCAGTAGTGACGGGGGGAGCTCCTACAATGAGCAGTTCTTC. Its translation: CASSDGGSSYNEQFF.

The chain links TRBV6-6 to TRBJ2-3, with TRBD2 matching 12 bases. V gave up 5 bases and J gave up 0 bases; unmatched junction bases: 15. CDR1 is MNHNY, CDR2 SVGAGI, per germline (reference sequence). The CDR3 is 20 amino acids. For the CDR3, the DNA is TGTGCCAGCAGTCCCTGGGGACTAGCGGGTGTTCAGACTAGCACAGATACGCAGTATTTT. Protein product: CASSPWGLAGVQTSTDTQYF.

This clone appeared once. V is TRBV4-1 and J is TRBJ2-5; 16 positions agree with TRBD2. V lost 3 bases, J lost 5 bases, and 9 bases stayed unmatched. This CDR3 spans 18 amino acids. CDR1 and CDR2 from the germline V gene are MGHRA and YSYEKL. CDR3 in DNA: TGCGCCAGCAGCCACCAGGGTCCGGGACTAGCGGGAGGGGAGACCCAGTACTTC. It is translated as CASSHQGPGLAGGETQYF.

The V gene is TRBV7-9, the J gene TRBJ1-3; D gene ambiguous. The CDR3 is 15 residues long. Germline loops: CDR1 SEHNR, CDR2 FQNEAQ (reference sequence). V dropped 5 bases and J dropped 1 base, with 12 bases sitting between them. The CDR3 protein is CASSPNLGSGNTIYF. CDR3 nucleotides: TGTGCCAGCAGCCCCAACCTGGGGTCTGGAAACACCATATATTTT.

The rearrangement uses TRBV15 and TRBJ2-1; TRBD2 matches 8 bases. Germline V gene lookup returns CDR1 LNHNV and CDR2 YYDKDF (reference sequence). After removal of 0 bases from V and 8 bases from J, the junction contained 9 bases not matched to a gene. The CDR3 is 16 residues long. In nucleotides, the CDR3 is TGTGCCACCAGCAGAGATCAGCGGGAGTTAATGGATGAGCAGTTCTTC. Translation gives CATSRDQRELMDEQFF.

This clone was seen only once. The same CDR3 also results from other DNA sequences found in this sample. The CDR3 protein is CASSRTDTQYF. CDR3 nucleotides: TGTGCCAGCAGTCGGACAGATACGCAGTATTTT. The chain is built from TRBV6-2 or TRBV6-3 and TRBJ2-3; D call uncertain. There are 11 residues in the CDR3. CDR1 and CDR2 from the germline V gene are MNHEY and SVGEGT. Between the trimmed V and J ends, which lost 5 bases and 3 bases, there was a span of 3 bases.